This T cell receptor beta chain stems from a study of cytomegalovirus exposure and HLA in healthy donors. V dropped 5 bases and J dropped 8 bases, with 21 bases sitting between them. The CDR3 sequence is 16 residues long. The germline V gene has CDR1 MNHEY and CDR2 SMNVEV (reference sequence). Primers for the PCR totalled 60 Vbeta and 13 Jbeta. Per the original data handling: Per a later analysis, the number of unique TCR beta chains was around 80 million, of which roughly 9.9 million were shared. Data came from immunoSEQ multiplex PCR; TCRdb stores just in-frame clones and leaves some out. V, J and clone size reflect that table, while D and trimming were determined from the DNA. The repertoire has more than 85,000 clones, 78% of them found once; the top ten carry approximately 1.3%.

The TCR originated in a man younger than 40 in good health and CMV-seronegative. Sequencing input: PBMCs. The V call is TRBV27, the J call TRBJ1-4, with D perhaps TRBD1 (6 bases). The CDR3, as DNA: TGTGCCAGCAGTCCCCGCGGGGGGGCTACCTACGAAAAACTGTTTTTT. This gives the protein CASSPRGGATYEKLFF.